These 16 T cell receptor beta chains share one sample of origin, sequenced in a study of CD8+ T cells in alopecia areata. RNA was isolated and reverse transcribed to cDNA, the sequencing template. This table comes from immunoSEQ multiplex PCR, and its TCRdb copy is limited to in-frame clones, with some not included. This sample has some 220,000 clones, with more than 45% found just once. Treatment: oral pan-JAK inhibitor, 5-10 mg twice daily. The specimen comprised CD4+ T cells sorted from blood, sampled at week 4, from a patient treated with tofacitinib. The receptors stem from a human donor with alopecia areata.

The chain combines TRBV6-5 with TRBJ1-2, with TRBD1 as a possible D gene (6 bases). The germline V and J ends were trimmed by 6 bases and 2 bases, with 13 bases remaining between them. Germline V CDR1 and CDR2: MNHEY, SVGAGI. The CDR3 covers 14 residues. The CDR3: CASSYRAPNYGYTF. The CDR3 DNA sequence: TGTGCCAGCAGCTACAGGGCCCCAAACTATGGCTACACCTTC.

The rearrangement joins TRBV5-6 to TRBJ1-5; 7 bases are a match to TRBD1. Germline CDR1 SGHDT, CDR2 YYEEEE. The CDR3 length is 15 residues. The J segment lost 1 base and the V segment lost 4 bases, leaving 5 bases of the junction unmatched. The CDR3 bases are TGTGCCAGCAGCCGACAGGGAAGGAGCAATCAGCCCCAGCATTTT. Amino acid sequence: CASSRQGRSNQPQHF.

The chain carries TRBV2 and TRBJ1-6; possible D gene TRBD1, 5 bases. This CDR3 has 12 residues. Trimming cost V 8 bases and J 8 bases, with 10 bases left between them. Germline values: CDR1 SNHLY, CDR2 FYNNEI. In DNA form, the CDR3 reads TGTGCCAGCCAGGGTGACGATTCACCCCTCCACTTT. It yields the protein CASQGDDSPLHF.

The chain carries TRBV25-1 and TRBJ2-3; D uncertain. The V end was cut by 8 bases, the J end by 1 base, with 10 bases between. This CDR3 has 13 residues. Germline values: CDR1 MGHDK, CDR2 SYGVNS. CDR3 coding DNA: TGTGCCAGCGGCTATTGGGGCACAGATACGCAGTATTTT. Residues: CASGYWGTDTQYF. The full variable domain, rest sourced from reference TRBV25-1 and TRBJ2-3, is EADIYQTPRYLVIGTGKKITLECSQTMGHDKMYWYQQDPGMELHLIHYSYGVNSTEKGDLSSESTVSRIRTEHFPLTLESARPSHTSQYLCASGYWGTDTQYFGPGTRLTVL.

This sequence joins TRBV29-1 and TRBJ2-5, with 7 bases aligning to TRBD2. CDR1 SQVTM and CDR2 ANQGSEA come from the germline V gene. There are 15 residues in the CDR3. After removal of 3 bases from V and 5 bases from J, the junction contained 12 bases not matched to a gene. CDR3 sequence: CSVDVAGEVGETQYF. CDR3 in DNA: TGCAGCGTTGACGTTGCGGGGGAGGTCGGGGAGACCCAGTACTTC. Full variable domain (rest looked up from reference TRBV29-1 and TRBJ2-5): SAVISQKPSRDICQRGTSLTIQCQVDSQVTMMFWYRQQPGQSLTLIATANQGSEATYESGFVIDKFPISRPNLTFSTLTVSNMSPEDSSIYLCSVDVAGEVGETQYFGPGTRLLVL.

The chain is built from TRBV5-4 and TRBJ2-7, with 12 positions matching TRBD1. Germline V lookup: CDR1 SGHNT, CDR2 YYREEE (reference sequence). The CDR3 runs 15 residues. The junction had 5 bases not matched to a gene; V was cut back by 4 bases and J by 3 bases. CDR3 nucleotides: TGTGCCAGCAGCGTGGGACAGGGGGCCGGCTACGAGCAGTACTTC. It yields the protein CASSVGQGAGYEQYF.

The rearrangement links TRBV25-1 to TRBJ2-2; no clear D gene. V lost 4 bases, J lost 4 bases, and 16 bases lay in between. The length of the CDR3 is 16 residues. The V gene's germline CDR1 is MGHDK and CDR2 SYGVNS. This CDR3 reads CASSAYPRRGTGELFF. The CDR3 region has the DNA TGTGCCAGCAGTGCCTATCCGAGGCGCGGCACCGGGGAGCTGTTTTTT.

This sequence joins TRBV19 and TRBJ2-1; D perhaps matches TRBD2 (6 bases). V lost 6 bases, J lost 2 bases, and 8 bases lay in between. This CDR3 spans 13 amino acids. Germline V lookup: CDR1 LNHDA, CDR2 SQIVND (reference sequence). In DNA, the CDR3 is TGTGCCAGTAGCCGGGGGACCTACAATGAGCAGTTCTTC. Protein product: CASSRGTYNEQFF.

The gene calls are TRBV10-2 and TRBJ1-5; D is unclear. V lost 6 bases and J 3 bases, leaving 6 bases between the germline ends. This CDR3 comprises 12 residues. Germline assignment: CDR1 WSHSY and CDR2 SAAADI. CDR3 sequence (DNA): TGCGCCAGCAGCCCCTTCAATCAGCCCCAGCATTTT. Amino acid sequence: CASSPFNQPQHF.

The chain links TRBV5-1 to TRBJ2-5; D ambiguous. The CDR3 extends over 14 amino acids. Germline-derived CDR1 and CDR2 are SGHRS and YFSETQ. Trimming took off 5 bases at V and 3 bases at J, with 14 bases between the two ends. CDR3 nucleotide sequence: TGCGCCAGCAGTTCTGGTAGGGTAGAAGAGACCCAGTACTTC. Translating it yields CASSSGRVEETQYF.

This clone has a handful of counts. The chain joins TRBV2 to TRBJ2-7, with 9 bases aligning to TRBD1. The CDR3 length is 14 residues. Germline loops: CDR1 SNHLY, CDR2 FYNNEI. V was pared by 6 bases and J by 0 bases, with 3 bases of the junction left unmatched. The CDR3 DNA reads TGTGCCAGCAGGGAACAGGGGGCCTCCTACGAGCAGTACTTC. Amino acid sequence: CASREQGASYEQYF.

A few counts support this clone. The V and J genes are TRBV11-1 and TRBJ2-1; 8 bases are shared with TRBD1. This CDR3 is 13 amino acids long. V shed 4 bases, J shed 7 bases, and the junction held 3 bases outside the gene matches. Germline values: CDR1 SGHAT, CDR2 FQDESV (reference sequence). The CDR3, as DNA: TGTGCCAGCAGCTCAGGGGGCCCAAATGAGCAGTTCTTC. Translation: CASSSGGPNEQFF.

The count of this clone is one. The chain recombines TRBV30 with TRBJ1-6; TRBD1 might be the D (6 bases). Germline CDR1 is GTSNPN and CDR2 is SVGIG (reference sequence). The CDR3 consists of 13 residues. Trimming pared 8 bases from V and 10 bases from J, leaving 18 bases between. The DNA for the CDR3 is TGTGCCGCACATAGAGGGGGGCAATCACCCCTCCACTTT. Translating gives CAAHRGGQSPLHF.

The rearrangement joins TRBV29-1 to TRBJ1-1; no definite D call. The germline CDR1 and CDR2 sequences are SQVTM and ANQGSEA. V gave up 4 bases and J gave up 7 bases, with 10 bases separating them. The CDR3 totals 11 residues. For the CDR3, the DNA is TGCAGCGTTGTCCCCACAAGTGAAGCTTTCTTT. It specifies CSVVPTSEAFF.

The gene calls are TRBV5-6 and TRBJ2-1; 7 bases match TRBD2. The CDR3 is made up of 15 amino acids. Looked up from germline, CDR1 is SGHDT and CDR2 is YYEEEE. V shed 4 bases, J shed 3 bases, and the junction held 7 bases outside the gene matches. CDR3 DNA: TGTGCCAGCAGCAAGAGCGGGGAGGGCTACAATGAGCAGTTCTTC. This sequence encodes CASSKSGEGYNEQFF.

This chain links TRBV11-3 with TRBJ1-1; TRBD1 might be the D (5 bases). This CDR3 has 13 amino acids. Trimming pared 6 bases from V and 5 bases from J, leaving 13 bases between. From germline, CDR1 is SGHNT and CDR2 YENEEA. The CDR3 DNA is TGTGCCAGCAGATCCAGGGTCGGAACTGAAGCTTTCTTT. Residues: CASRSRVGTEAFF.